What follows are 24 T cell receptor beta chains derived from one specimen sequenced in a study of CD8+CD57+ T cells in acquired aplastic anemia. Genomic DNA, the template, was used for profiling of the TCR beta VDJ and CDR3. TCRdb reprocessed the reads with MiXCR, giving one entry per CDR3 protein. Counted here are 150,000 to 200,000 distinct CDR3 sequences, under 75% occurring once; the ten biggest clones make up less than 55%. Sequenced input: sorted CD4+, CD8+, or CD8+CD57+ T cells (not recorded which) from PBMCs. All receptors come from a human donor in good health.

This clonotype came up a few times. The chain is built from TRBV24-1 and TRBJ2-1, with D possibly being TRBD2 (6 bases). The CDR3 consists of 15 residues. V was pared by 4 bases and J by 9 bases, with 18 bases between. The germline V gene has CDR1 KGHDR and CDR2 SFDVKD. This CDR3 reads CATSERDREWSEQFF. CDR3 bases: TGTGCCACCAGTGAGCGGGACCGAGAGTGGAGTGAGCAGTTCTTC.

J is TRBJ1-2 and V is TRBV10-3, with 7 bases lining up with TRBD1. V trimming: 0 bases; J trimming: 5 bases; junction bases outside the gene matches: 6. CDR3 size: 15 residues. Germline-derived CDR1 and CDR2 are ENHRY and SYGVKD. The CDR3, as DNA: TGTGCCATCAGTGAGTCAGGGGGCGCAGGGTATGGCTACACCTTC. Translated: CAISESGGAGYGYTF.

This chain uses TRBV7-9 with TRBJ2-2; D unresolved. In germline, CDR1 is SEHNR, CDR2 FQNEAQ (reference sequence). This CDR3 has 12 amino acids. Trimming removed 10 bases at V and 4 bases at J, with 10 bases between. CDR3 amino acids: CANRRITGELFF. The CDR3 DNA sequence: TGTGCCAACCGGCGGATCACCGGGGAGCTGTTTTTT.

This clonotype was found many times. The rearrangement links TRBV11-2 to TRBJ2-7; the D is unclear. The CDR3 has 14 residues. The V gene's germline CDR1 is SGHAT and CDR2 FQNNGV. The germline V and J ends were trimmed by 1 base and 0 bases, with 7 bases remaining between them. The CDR3 protein is CASSLGGTSYEQYF. The CDR3 DNA follows: TGTGCCAGCAGCTTAGGCGGAACCTCCTACGAGCAGTACTTC. The variable domain in full, with the rest retrieved from reference TRBV11-2 and TRBJ2-7, is EAGVAQSPRYKIIEKRQSVAFWCNPISGHATLYWYQQILGQGPKLLIQFQNNGVVDDSQLPKDRFSAERLKGVDSTLKIQPAKLEDSAVYLCASSLGGTSYEQYFGPGTRLTVT.

The genes are TRBV27 and TRBJ2-7; no clear D gene. Germline lookup yields CDR1 MNHEY and CDR2 SMNVEV (reference sequence). Trimming took 0 bases from V and 1 from J, leaving 10 bases between them. The CDR3 is 15 residues long. This CDR3 reads CASSLSARPSYEQYF. The CDR3 nucleotides read TGTGCCAGCAGTTTATCGGCCAGGCCTTCCTACGAGCAGTACTTC.

This chain uses TRBV25-1 with TRBJ2-3; D may correspond to TRBD1 or TRBD2 (5 bases each). The CDR3 sequence is 15 residues long. Germline CDR1 is MGHDK and CDR2 is SYGVNS. Trimming shortened V by 6 bases and J by 5 bases, and 18 bases separated the two germline ends. In DNA form, the CDR3 reads TGTGCCAGCAGAGCCGGGACCCACCGGCAAGATACGCAGTATTTT. Translation gives CASRAGTHRQDTQYF.

This clonotype was seen only once. This chain uses TRBV20-1 with TRBJ2-5, with a possible D match to TRBD2 (6 bases). The CDR3 covers 16 residues. The germline gives CDR1 DFQATT, CDR2 SNEGSKA (reference sequence). CDR3: CSTRSGGSDEQETQYF. CDR3 nucleotides: TGCAGCACAAGGAGCGGAGGGAGCGACGAACAAGAGACCCAGTACTTC.

Concerning this clonotype itself: An end of the junction does not agree with germline; a read error may underlie this. The CDR3 here is CASGDTETDTQYF. The CDR3 DNA follows: TGTGCCAGCGGTGACACCGAGACAGATACGCAGTATTTT. This chain uses TRBV6-4 with TRBJ2-3; no firm D call. Germline CDR1 and CDR2: MRHNA and SNTAGT. The CDR3 runs to 13 residues.

The chain recombines TRBV9 with TRBJ1-4; 8 bases match TRBD1. Per germline, CDR1 SGDLS and CDR2 YYNGEE. V trimming: 0 bases; J trimming: 14 bases; junction bases outside the gene matches: 12. This CDR3 is built from 15 residues. The CDR3 bases are TGTGCCAGCAGCGTAGATGTCAGGGGGCAATCGAATCTGTTTTTT. This encodes CASSVDVRGQSNLFF.

This clonotype was observed a few times. The chain has TRBV20-1 and TRBJ2-2; 7 bases agree with TRBD2. CDR1 and CDR2 (germline): DFQATT, SNEGSKA (reference sequence). Trimming removed 1 base from V and 0 bases from J; junction bases left unmatched: 2. The CDR3 sequence is 15 residues long. CDR3 nucleotides: TGCAGTGCTAGAGGGGGGGGATCGAACACCGGGGAGCTGTTTTTT. This gives the protein CSARGGGSNTGELFF.

At least ten counts were recorded for this clonotype. This sequence joins TRBV9 and TRBJ2-1, with a tentative D call TRBD1 (6 bases). Per the germline V gene, CDR1 is SGDLS and CDR2 is YYNGEE. This CDR3 contains 13 residues. V lost 3 bases to trimming and J lost 7 bases, with 11 bases between them. The chain's CDR3 is CASSATGGNEQFF. DNA for the CDR3: TGTGCCAGCAGCGCGACAGGCGGGAATGAGCAGTTCTTC.

For this clonotype: A junction boundary mismatches the germline segment, possibly from a read error. This chain joins TRBV20-1 and TRBJ1-1; TRBD1 might be the D (5 bases). Germline CDR1 reads DFQATT; CDR2 reads SNEGSKA (reference sequence). This CDR3 spans 15 amino acids. CDR3 sequence: CSAGDPRELSTEAFF. The DNA for the CDR3 is TGCAGTGCTGGAGATCCCAGGGAATTAAGCACTGAAGCTTTCTTT.

The chain is built from TRBV10-1 and TRBJ2-1; TRBD2 matches 8 bases. With V trimmed by 3 bases and J by 9 bases, 10 bases remained unmatched. Germline V gives CDR1 WNHNN, CDR2 SYGVQD (reference sequence). The CDR3 sequence is 15 residues long. The CDR3 coding sequence is TGCGCCAGCAGTGACCCCGCAGCGGGAGTCGTTGAGCAGTTCTTC. It yields the protein CASSDPAAGVVEQFF.

This rearrangement joins TRBV2 to TRBJ1-2; a weak D match, TRBD1 (6 bases). CDR1 is SNHLY, CDR2 FYNNEI, per germline. The V end lost 7 bases, the J end lost 4 bases, and 13 bases lay between the germline ends. The CDR3 spans 13 residues. CDR3 in amino acids: CASIRGLGYGYTF. The DNA for the CDR3 is TGTGCCAGCATCCGGGGGCTTGGCTATGGCTACACCTTC.

This rearrangement joins TRBV7-2 to TRBJ1-5, with TRBD1 matching over 9 bases. This CDR3 has 15 amino acids. Germline V gene lookup returns CDR1 SGHTA and CDR2 FQGNSA. V gave up 1 base and J gave up 5 bases; unmatched junction bases: 3. The CDR3 loop is CASSLDGDRDQPQHF. In DNA, the CDR3 is TGTGCCAGCAGCTTAGACGGGGACAGGGATCAGCCCCAGCATTTT. The whole variable domain, filled in from reference TRBV7-2 and TRBJ1-5, reads GAGVSQSPSNKVTEKGKDVELRCDPISGHTALYWYRQSLGQGLEFLIYFQGNSAPDKSGLPSDRFSAERTGGSVSTLTIQRTQQEDSAVYLCASSLDGDRDQPQHFGDGTRLSIL.

V gene TRBV20-1 combines with J gene TRBJ2-7, with D perhaps TRBD1 (6 bases). Germline-derived CDR1 and CDR2 are DFQATT and SNEGSKA (reference sequence). The CDR3 covers 14 residues. V lost 7 bases and J 7 bases, leaving 23 bases between the germline ends. CDR3 loop: CSVLQGSGIVEQYF. As DNA, the CDR3 is TGCAGTGTGCTTCAGGGGTCGGGCATTGTTGAGCAGTACTTC.

This clonotype was detected a few times. The chain carries TRBV20-1 and TRBJ2-5, with D perhaps TRBD2 (6 bases). CDR1 is DFQATT and CDR2 is SNEGSKA in the germline V gene (reference sequence). This CDR3 spans 13 amino acids. V was trimmed by 5 bases and J by 0 bases, leaving 10 bases between them. CDR3 sequence reads: CSALPSDQETQYF. For the CDR3, the DNA is TGCAGTGCTCTACCTAGCGACCAAGAGACCCAGTACTTC.

Only a few counts were recorded for this clonotype. The chain uses TRBV27 and TRBJ2-2; tentatively, D is TRBD1 (6 bases). CDR1 and CDR2 from the germline V gene are MNHEY and SMNVEV (reference sequence). This CDR3 has 13 amino acids. Trimming pared 6 bases from V and 7 bases from J, leaving 12 bases between. The CDR3 DNA reads TGTGCCAGCAGACAGGGTTCGGGCGGGGAGCTGTTTTTT. Translating gives CASRQGSGGELFF.

The V call is TRBV7-8, the J call TRBJ2-7; D unclear. Trimming cost V 5 bases and J 3 bases, with 8 bases left between them. The germline CDR1 and CDR2 sequences are SGHVS and FQNEAQ. The CDR3 spans 12 residues. The CDR3 coding sequence is TGTGCCAGCAGCACGGTCGTCTACGAGCAGTACTTC. Residues: CASSTVVYEQYF.

For this clonotype: Its ends do not fully match the called genes, so a read error is possible. CDR3 loop: CASSRGGTASSYEQYF. DNA of the CDR3: TGCGCCAGCAGCCGGGGGGGGACAGCTAGCTCCTACGAGCAGTACTTC. The chain has TRBV9 and TRBJ2-7; perhaps TRBD2 as D (8 bases). Germline CDR1 and CDR2: SGDLS and YYNGEE. The CDR3 covers 16 residues.

This clonotype was counted many times. V and J are TRBV7-8 and TRBJ2-5, with D perhaps matching TRBD2 (5 bases). The length of the CDR3 is 16 residues. The V and J ends lost 5 bases and 1 base respectively, with 17 bases between them. Germline-derived CDR1 and CDR2 are SGHVS and FQNEAQ. The CDR3 coding sequence is TGTGCCAGCAGCACTAGTGCGAAGAACATCCAAGAGACCCAGTACTTC. Its translation: CASSTSAKNIQETQYF.

The chain recombines TRBV19 with TRBJ2-3; 14 bases are shared with TRBD2. The CDR3 covers 17 residues. Germline CDR1 reads LNHDA; CDR2 reads SQIVND (reference sequence). Trimming took 5 bases from V and 6 from J; bases not matched to a gene: 10. CDR3 sequence (DNA): TGTGCCAGTAGTCCTCGACTAGCGGGGGGGCTTGGGGATACGCAGTATTTT. It encodes CASSPRLAGGLGDTQYF. The entire variable domain, with the rest obtained from reference TRBV19 and TRBJ2-3, is as follows: DGGITQSPKYLFRKEGQNVTLSCEQNLNHDAMYWYRQDPGQGLRLIYYSQIVNDFQKGDIAEGYSVSREKKESFPLTVTSAQKNPTAFYLCASSPRLAGGLGDTQYFGPGTRLTVL.

This chain connects TRBV7-9 to TRBJ2-3, with D hard to call. Trimming removed 5 bases at V and 2 bases at J, with 11 bases between. The CDR3 spans 14 residues. The V gene's germline CDR1 is SEHNR and CDR2 FQNEAQ (reference sequence). In DNA, the CDR3 is TGTGCCAGCAGCCAGGTACTACCCACAGATACGCAGTATTTT. This codes for CASSQVLPTDTQYF.

V and J are TRBV19 and TRBJ2-7; 9 bases are a match to TRBD1. CDR3 size: 14 residues. Per germline, CDR1 LNHDA and CDR2 SQIVND (reference sequence). Unmatched junction bases numbered 6, after V lost 3 bases and J lost 6 bases. Written as DNA, the CDR3 is TGTGCCAGTAGTATGGGGACAGGGCGCTTCGAGCAGTACTTC. Translated, it gives CASSMGTGRFEQYF.